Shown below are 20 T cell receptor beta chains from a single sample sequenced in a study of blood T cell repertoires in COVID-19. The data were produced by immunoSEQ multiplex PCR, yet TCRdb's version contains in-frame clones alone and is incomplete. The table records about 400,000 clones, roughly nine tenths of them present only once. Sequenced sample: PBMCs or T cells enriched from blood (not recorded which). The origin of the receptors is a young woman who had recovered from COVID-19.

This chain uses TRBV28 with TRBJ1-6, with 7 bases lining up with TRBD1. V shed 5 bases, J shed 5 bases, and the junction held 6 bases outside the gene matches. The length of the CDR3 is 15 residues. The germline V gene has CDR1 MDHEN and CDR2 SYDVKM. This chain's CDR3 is CASSAQTGNNSPLHF. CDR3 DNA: TGTGCCAGCAGTGCACAGACAGGGAATAATTCACCCCTCCACTTT.

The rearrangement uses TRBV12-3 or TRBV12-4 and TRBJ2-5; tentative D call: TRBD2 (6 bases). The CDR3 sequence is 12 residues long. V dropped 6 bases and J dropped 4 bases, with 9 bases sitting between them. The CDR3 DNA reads TGTGCCAGCAGACTAGCAACAGAGACCCAGTACTTC. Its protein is CASRLATETQYF.

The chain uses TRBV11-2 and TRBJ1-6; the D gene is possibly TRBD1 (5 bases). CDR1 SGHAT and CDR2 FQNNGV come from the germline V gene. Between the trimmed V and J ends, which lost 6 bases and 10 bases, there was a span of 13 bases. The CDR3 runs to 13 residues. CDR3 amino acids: CASRRQGRSPLHF. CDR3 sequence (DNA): TGTGCCAGCAGACGGCAGGGAAGGTCACCCCTCCACTTT.

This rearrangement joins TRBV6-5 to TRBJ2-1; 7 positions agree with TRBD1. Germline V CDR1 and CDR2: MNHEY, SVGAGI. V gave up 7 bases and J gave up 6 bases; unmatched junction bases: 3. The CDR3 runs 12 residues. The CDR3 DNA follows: TGTGCCAGCACTAGACAGGGCAATGAGCAGTTCTTC. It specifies CASTRQGNEQFF.

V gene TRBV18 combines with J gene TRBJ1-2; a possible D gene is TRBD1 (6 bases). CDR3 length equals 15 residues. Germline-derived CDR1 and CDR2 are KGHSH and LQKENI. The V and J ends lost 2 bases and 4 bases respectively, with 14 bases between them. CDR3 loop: CASSPGGQRFYGYTF. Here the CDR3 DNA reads TGTGCCAGCTCACCAGGGGGACAACGCTTCTATGGCTACACCTTC.

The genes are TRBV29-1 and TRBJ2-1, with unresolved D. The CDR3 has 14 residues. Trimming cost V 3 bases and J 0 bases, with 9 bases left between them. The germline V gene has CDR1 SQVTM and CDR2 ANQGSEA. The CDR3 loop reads CSVDDSSSYNEQFF. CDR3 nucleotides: TGCAGCGTTGATGATTCGAGCTCCTACAATGAGCAGTTCTTC.

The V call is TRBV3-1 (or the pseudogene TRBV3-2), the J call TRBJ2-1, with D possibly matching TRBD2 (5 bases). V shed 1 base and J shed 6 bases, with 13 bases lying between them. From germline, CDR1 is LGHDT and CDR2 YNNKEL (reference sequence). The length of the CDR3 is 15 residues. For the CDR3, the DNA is TGTGCCAGCAGCCAAGGGGTCGGGGTTGGCAATGAGCAGTTCTTC. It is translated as CASSQGVGVGNEQFF.

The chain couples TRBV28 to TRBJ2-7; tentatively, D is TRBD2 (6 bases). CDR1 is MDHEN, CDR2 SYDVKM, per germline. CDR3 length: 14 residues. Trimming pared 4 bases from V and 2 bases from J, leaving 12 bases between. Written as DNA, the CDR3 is TGTGCCAGCAGTTCGGGGACTGCCACCTACGAGCAGTACTTC. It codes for CASSSGTATYEQYF.

In DNA, the CDR3 is TGTGCCAGCAGCGTAGCTGCGGGGGCAGGCCAAGAGACCCAGTACTTC. Translating gives CASSVAAGAGQETQYF. The J gene is TRBJ2-5, the V gene TRBV9; D possibly corresponds to TRBD2 (7 bases). There are 16 residues in the CDR3. Trimming cost V 0 bases and J 1 base, with 13 bases left between them. Germline values: CDR1 SGDLS, CDR2 YYNGEE.

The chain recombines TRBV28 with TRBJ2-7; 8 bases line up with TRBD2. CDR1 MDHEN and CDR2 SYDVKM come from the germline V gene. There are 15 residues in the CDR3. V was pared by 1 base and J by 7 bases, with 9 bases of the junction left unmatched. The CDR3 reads CASSLYAGGSGEQYF. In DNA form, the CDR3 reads TGTGCCAGCAGTTTATACGCGGGAGGATCGGGGGAGCAGTACTTC.

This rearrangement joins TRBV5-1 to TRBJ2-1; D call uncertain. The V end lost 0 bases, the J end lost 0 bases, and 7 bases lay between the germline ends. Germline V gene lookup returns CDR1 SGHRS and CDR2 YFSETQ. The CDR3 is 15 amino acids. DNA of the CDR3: TGCGCCAGCAGCTTGGACTTGAGCTCCTACAATGAGCAGTTCTTC. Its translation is CASSLDLSSYNEQFF.

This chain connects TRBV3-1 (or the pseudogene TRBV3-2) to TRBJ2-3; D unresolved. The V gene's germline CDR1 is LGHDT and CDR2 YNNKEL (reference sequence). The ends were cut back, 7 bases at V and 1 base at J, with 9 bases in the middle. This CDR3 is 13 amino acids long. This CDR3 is CASTPSGTDTQYF. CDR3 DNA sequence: TGTGCCAGCACCCCTTCGGGCACAGATACGCAGTATTTT.

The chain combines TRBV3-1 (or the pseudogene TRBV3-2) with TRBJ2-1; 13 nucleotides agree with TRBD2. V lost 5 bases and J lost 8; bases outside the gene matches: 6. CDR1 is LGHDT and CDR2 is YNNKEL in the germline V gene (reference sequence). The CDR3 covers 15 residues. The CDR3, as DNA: TGTGCCAGCAGCGCCTGGACTAGCGGGAGTCATGAGCAGTTCTTC. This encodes CASSAWTSGSHEQFF.

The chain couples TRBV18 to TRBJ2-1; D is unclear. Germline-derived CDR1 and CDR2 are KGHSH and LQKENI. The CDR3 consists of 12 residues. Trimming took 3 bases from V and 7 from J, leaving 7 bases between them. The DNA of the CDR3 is TGTGCCAGCTCACCGGCCTTAAATGAGCAGTTCTTC. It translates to CASSPALNEQFF.

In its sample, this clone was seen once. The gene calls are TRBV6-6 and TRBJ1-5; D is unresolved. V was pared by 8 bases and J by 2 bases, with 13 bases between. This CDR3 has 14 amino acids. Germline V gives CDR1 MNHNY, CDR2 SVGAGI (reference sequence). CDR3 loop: CASDPGFGNQPQHF. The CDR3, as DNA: TGTGCCAGCGACCCGGGTTTTGGCAATCAGCCCCAGCATTTT.

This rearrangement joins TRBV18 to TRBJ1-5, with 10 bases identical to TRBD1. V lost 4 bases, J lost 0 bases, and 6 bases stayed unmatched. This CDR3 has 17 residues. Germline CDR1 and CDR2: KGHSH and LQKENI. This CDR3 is CASSRTGGIISNQPQHF. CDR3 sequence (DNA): TGTGCCAGCTCACGGACAGGGGGAATAATTAGCAATCAGCCCCAGCATTTT.

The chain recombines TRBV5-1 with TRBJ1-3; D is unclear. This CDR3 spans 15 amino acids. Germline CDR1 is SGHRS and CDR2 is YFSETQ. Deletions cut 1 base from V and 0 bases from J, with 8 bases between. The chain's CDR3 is CASSLTGDSGNTIYF. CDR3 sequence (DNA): TGCGCCAGCAGCTTGACTGGAGACTCTGGAAACACCATATATTTT. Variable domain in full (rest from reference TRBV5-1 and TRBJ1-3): KAGVTQTPRYLIKTRGQQVTLSCSPISGHRSVSWYQQTPGQGLQFLFEYFSETQRNKGNFPGRFSGRQFSNSRSEMNVSTLELGDSALYLCASSLTGDSGNTIYFGEGSWLTVV.

CDR3 nucleotides: TGTGCCAGCAGCAGGGGACAGGGGTACCAAGAGACCCAGTACTTC. This encodes CASSRGQGYQETQYF. V usage is TRBV7-7 and J usage is TRBJ2-5; 10 nucleotides match TRBD1. Germline CDR1 is SSHAT and CDR2 is FNYEAQ (reference sequence). The CDR3 totals 15 residues. V was clipped by 5 bases and J by 0 bases; unmatched bases: 3.

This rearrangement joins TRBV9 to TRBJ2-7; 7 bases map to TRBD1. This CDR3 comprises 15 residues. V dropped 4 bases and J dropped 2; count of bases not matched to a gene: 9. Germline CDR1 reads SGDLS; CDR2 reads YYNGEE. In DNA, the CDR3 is TGTGCCAGCAGCCACGGACAGGACACCGCCTACGAGCAGTACTTC. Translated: CASSHGQDTAYEQYF.

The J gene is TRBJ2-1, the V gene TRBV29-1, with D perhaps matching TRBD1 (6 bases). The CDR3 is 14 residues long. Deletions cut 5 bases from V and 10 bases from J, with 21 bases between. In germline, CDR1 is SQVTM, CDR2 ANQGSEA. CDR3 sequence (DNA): TGCAGCGTTATAGGACAGTCCTTTGGCAAGGAGCAGTTCTTC. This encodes CSVIGQSFGKEQFF.